This T cell receptor (beta chain) was documented in a study of T cells after yellow fever vaccination. From germline, CDR1 is DFQATT and CDR2 SNEGSKA (reference sequence). Trimming took 0 bases from V and 8 from J, leaving 16 bases between them. This CDR3 has 14 amino acids. They built TCR cDNA with 5'RACE template switching, a step that put in a universal primer site and UMIs. TCRdb analysed the 5' RACE reads with MiXCR anew, one entry per CDR3 protein. Of some 260,000 distinct CDR3 sequences in the sample, about 5.2% are singletons; the top ten hold roughly 3.4%. Broader study findings: Once the booster was given, most primary-vaccination clones reappeared, at about 97% for CD4 and 88% for CD8. Of the clonotypes, a small share occurred in both CD4 and CD8 compartments.

With regard to this clonotype: The target antigen is unknown.

The sequence came from a man between 18 and 35 years old who received the YFV17D yellow fever vaccine. The V gene is TRBV20-1, the J gene TRBJ1-1; TRBD1 might be the D (5 bases). The specimen was CD4+ T cells sorted from PBMCs, collected on the day of the yellow fever booster vaccination. CDR3 residues: CSARDPRGTTEAFF. In nucleotides, the CDR3 is TGCAGTGCTAGAGATCCACGAGGGACGACCGAAGCTTTCTTT.